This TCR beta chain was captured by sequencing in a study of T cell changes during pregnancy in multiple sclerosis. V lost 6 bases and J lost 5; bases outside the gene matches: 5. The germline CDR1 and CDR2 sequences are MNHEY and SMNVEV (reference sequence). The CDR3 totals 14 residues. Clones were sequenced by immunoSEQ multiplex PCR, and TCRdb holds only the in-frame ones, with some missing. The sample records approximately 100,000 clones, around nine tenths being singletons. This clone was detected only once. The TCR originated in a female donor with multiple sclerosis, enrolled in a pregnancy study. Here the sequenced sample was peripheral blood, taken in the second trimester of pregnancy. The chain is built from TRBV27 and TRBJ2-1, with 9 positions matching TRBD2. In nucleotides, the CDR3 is TGTGCCAGCAGCCGACTAGCGGTAAACAATGAGCAGTTCTTC. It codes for CASSRLAVNNEQFF.